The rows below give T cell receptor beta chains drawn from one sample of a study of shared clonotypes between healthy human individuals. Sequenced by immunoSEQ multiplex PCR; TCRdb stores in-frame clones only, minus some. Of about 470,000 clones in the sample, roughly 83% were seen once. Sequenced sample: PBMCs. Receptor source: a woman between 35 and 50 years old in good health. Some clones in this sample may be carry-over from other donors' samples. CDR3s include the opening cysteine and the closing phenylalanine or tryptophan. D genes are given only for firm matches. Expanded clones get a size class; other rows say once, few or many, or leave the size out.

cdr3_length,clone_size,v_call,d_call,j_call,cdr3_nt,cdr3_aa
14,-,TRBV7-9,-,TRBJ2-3,TGTGCCAGCAGCCCCCGGGGACGCACAGATACGCAGTATTTT,CASSPRGRTDTQYF
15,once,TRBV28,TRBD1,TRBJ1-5,TGTGCCAGCAGTTGGACAGGGTTCAACAATCAGCCCCAGCATTTT,CASSWTGFNNQPQHF
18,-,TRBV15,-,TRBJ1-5,TGTGCCACCAGCAGAGATCGGACGGGCAGGGGCCGGGGTCAGCCCCAGCATTTT,CATSRDRTGRGRGQPQHF
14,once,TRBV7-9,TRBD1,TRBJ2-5,TGTGCCAGCAGCTTAGGGGACAGGGGGGAGACCCAGTACTTC,CASSLGDRGETQYF
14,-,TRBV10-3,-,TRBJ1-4,TGTGCCATCAGTGAAGGGGGGCGACCTGAAAAACTGTTTTTT,CAISEGGRPEKLFF
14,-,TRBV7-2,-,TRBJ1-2,TGTGCCAGCAGCTTAGGTTTGAGGTCCCATGGCTACACCTTC,CASSLGLRSHGYTF
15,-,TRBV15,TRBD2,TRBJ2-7,TGTGCCACCAGCAGAGATCTAGCGGGAGGTGGCGAGCAGTACTTC,CATSRDLAGGGEQYF
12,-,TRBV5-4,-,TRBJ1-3,TGTGCCAGCAGCCGGTCTGGAAACACCATATATTTT,CASSRSGNTIYF
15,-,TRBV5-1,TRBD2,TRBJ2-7,TGCGCCAGCAGCTTCGGACTAGCGAGCTCCTACGAGCAGTACTTC,CASSFGLASSYEQYF
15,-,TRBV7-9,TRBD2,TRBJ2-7,TGTGCCAGCAGCTTATCTAGCGGAAGCTCCTACGAGCAGTACTTC,CASSLSSGSSYEQYF
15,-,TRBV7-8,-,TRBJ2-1,TGTGCCAGCAGCTTAGTCGGGGCCGTGGGCAATGAGCAGTTCTTC,CASSLVGAVGNEQFF
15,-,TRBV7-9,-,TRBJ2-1,TGTGCCAGCAGCTTAAGCGGCCAACACTACAATGAGCAGTTCTTC,CASSLSGQHYNEQFF